The entry below describes one T cell receptor (beta chain). Its antigen is not known. Per the authors' pipeline: Productive clonotypes were detectable down to 2.59 x 10-5 frequency. Sequencing was performed with immunoSEQ multiplex PCR; in TCRdb, only in-frame clones are kept and a portion is missing. The V and J calls and clone size are taken from that table; D and trimming were inferred from the DNA. The sample consists of some 34,000 clones, about 70% of them appearing once. Controls came from buffy coats of healthy blood donors. The CDR3 is made up of 17 amino acids. Looked up from germline, CDR1 is KGHSH and CDR2 is LQKENI. V dropped 5 bases and J dropped 5; count of bases not matched to a gene: 11. These data belong to a study of STAT5B mutations in CD4+ large granular lymphocyte leukemia. Study-wide results and caveats: TRBV06-family usage was enriched in top patient clones (8/27) versus controls (2/35).

This receptor was obtained from a human donor in good health. The sample was CD4+ T cells from blood buffy coats. The chain recombines TRBV18 with TRBJ2-5, with 13 bases fitting TRBD2. The CDR3 is CASSLRTSGSSGETQYF. The DNA of the CDR3 is TGTGCCAGCTCATTAAGGACTAGCGGGAGTTCGGGCGAGACCCAGTACTTC.